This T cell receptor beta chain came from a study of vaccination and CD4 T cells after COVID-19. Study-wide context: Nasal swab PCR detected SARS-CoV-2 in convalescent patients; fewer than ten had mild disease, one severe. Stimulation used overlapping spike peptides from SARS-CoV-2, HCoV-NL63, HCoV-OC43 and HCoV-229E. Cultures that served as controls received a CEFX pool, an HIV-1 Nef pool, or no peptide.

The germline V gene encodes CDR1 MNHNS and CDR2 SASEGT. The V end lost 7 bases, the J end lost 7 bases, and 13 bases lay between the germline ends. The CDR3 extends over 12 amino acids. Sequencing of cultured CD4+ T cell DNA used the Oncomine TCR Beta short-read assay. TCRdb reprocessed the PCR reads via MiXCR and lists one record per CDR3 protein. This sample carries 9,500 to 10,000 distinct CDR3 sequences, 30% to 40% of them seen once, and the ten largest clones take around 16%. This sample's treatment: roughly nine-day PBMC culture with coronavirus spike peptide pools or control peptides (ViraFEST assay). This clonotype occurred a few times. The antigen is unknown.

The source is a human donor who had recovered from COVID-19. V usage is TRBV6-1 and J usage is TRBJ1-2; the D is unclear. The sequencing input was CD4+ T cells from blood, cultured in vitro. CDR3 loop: CASMDGPGGYTF. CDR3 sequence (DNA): TGTGCCAGCATGGACGGACCGGGTGGCTACACCTTC.